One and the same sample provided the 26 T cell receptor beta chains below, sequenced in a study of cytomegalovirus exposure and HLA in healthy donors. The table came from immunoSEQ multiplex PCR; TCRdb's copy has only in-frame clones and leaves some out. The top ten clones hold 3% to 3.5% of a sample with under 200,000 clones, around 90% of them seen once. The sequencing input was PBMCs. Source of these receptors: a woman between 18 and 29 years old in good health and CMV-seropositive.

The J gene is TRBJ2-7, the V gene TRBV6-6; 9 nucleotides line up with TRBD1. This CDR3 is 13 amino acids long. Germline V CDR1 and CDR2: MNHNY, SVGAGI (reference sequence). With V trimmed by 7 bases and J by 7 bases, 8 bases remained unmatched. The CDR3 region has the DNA TGTGCCAGCAATCTACAGGGGGCGCCTGAGCAGTACTTC. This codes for CASNLQGAPEQYF.

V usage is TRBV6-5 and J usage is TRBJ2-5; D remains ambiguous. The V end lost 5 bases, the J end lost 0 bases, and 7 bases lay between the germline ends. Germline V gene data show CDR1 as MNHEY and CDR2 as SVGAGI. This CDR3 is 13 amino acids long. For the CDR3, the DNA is TGTGCCAGCAGTCGGGTCTACCAAGAGACCCAGTACTTC. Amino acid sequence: CASSRVYQETQYF.

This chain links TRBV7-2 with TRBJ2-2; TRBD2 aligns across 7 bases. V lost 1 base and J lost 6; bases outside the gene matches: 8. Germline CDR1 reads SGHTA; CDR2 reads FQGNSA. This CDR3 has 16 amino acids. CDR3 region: CASSLGGSGYAGELFF. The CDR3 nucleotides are TGTGCCAGCAGCTTAGGCGGGAGTGGGTACGCCGGGGAGCTGTTTTTT.

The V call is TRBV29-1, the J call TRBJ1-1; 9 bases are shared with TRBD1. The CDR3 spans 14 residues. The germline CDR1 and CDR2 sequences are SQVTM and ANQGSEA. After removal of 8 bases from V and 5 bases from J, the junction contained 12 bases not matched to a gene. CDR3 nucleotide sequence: TGCAGCCTGAACACAGGGGGCGTTGATACTGAAGCTTTCTTT. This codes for CSLNTGGVDTEAFF.

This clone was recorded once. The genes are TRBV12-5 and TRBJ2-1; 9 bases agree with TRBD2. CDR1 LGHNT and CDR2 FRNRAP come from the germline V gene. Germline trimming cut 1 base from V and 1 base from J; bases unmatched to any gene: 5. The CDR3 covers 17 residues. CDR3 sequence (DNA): TGTGCTAGTGGTTTGGCCGTTAGCGGGAGTTCCTACAATGAGCAGTTCTTC. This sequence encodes CASGLAVSGSSYNEQFF.

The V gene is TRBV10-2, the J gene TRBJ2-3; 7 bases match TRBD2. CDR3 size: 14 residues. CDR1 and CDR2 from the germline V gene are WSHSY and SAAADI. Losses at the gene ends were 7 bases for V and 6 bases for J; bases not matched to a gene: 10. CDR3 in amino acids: CASTTSGIGDTQYF. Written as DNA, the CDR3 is TGCGCCAGCACCACGAGCGGGATTGGTGATACGCAGTATTTT.

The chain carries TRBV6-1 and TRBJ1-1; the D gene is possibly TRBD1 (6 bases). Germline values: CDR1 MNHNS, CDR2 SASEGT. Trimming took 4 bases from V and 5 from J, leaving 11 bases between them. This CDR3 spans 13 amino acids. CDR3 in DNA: TGTGCCAGCAGTGGTGTAGGGGGTACTGAAGCTTTCTTT. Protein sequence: CASSGVGGTEAFF.

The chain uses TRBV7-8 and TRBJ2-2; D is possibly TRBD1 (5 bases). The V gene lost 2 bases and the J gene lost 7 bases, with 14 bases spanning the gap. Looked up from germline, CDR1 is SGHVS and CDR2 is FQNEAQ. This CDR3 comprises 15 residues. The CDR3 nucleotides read TGTGCCAGCAGCTTATGGGCGCAGGGAAACGGGGAGCTGTTTTTT. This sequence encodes CASSLWAQGNGELFF.

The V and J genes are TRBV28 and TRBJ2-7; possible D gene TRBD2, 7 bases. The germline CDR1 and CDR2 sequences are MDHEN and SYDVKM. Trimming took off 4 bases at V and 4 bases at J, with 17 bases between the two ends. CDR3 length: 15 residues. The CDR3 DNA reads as TGTGCCAGCAGTTCGCCCGCGGGGGCCGGTTACGAGCAGTACTTC. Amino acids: CASSSPAGAGYEQYF. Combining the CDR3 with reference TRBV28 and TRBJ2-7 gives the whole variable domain DVKVTQSSRYLVKRTGEKVFLECVQDMDHENMFWYRQDPGLGLRLIYFSYDVKMKEKGDIPEGYSVSREKKERFSLILESASTNQTSMYLCASSSPAGAGYEQYFGPGTRLTVT.

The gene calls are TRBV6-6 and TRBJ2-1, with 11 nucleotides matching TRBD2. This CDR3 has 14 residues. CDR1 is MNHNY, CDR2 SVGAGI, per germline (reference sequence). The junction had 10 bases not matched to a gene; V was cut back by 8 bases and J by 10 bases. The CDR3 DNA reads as TGTGCCAGCTCGGTAGCGGGAGGGCCGGGGGAGCAGTTCTTC. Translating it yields CASSVAGGPGEQFF.

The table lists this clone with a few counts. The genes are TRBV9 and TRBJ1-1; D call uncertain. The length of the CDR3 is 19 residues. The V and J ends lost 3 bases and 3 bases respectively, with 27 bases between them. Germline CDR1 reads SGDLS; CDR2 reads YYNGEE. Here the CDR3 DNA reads TGTGCCAGCAGCGCCCGATCCACGAGGGTACGGCTACGAGACACTGAAGCTTTCTTT. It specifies CASSARSTRVRLRDTEAFF.

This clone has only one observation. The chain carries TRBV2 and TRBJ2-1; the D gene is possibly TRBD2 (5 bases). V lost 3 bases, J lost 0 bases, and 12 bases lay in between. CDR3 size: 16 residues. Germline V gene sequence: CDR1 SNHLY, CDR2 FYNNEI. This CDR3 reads CASSDGRASSYNEQFF. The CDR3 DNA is TGTGCCAGCAGTGATGGGCGGGCCAGCTCCTACAATGAGCAGTTCTTC.

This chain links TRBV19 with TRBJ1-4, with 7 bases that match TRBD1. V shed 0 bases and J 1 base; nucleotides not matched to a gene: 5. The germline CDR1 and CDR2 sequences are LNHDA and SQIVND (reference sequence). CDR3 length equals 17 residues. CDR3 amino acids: CASSIESSGGTNEKLFF. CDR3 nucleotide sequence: TGTGCCAGTAGTATAGAAAGTTCAGGGGGAACTAATGAAAAACTGTTTTTT.

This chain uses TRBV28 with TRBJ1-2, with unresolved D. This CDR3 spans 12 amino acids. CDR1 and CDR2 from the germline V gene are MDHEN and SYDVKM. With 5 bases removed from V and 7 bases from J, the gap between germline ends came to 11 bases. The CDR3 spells CASSPLKFGYTF. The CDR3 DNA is TGTGCCAGCAGTCCCCTAAAGTTTGGCTACACCTTC.

CDR3 DNA sequence: TGTGCCAGCAGCCACTCGCTTATCCGCGGGGCCTACGAGCAGTACTTC. Translation: CASSHSLIRGAYEQYF. The genes are TRBV5-6 and TRBJ2-7; the D gene is possibly TRBD2 (6 bases). CDR1 and CDR2 from the germline V gene are SGHDT and YYEEEE. CDR3 length: 16 amino acids. V shed 4 bases and J shed 2 bases, with 19 bases lying between them. The whole variable domain, remainder taken from reference TRBV5-6 and TRBJ2-7, is DAGVTQSPTHLIKTRGQQVTLRCSPKSGHDTVSWYQQALGQGPQFIFQYYEEEERQRGNFPDRFSGHQFPNYSSELNVNALLLGDSALYLCASSHSLIRGAYEQYFGPGTRLTVT.

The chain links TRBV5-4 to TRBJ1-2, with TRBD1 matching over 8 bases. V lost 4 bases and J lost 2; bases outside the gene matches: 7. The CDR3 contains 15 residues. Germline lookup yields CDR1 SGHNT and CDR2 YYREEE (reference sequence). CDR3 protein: CASSRADRENYGYTF. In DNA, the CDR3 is TGTGCCAGCAGCCGGGCGGACAGGGAGAACTATGGCTACACCTTC.

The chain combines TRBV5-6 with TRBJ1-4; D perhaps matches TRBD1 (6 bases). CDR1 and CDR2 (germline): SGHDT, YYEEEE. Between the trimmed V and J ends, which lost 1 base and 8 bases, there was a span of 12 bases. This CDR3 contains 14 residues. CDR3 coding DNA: TGTGCCAGCAGCTTGAACAGGGTGGGCGAAAAACTGTTTTTT. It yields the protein CASSLNRVGEKLFF.

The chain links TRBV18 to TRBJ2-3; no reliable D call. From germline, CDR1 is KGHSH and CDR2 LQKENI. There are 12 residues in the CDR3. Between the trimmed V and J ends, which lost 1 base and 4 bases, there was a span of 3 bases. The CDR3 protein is CASSPQPDTQYF. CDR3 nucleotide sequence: TGTGCCAGCTCACCACAGCCAGATACGCAGTATTTT. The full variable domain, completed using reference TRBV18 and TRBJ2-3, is NAGVMQNPRHLVRRRGQEARLRCSPMKGHSHVYWYRQLPEEGLKFMVYLQKENIIDESGMPKERFSAEFPKEGPSILRIQQVVRGDSAAYFCASSPQPDTQYFGPGTRLTVL.

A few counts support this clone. The DNA of the CDR3 is TGTGCCAGCTCTCTTGATAGTCGGAGGGCAGATACGCAGTATTTT. The encoded protein is CASSLDSRRADTQYF. This chain joins TRBV18 and TRBJ2-3, with a weak D call TRBD2 (6 bases). The CDR3 spans 15 residues. CDR1 is KGHSH and CDR2 is LQKENI in the germline V gene. The germline V and J ends were trimmed by 6 bases and 4 bases, with 17 bases remaining between them.

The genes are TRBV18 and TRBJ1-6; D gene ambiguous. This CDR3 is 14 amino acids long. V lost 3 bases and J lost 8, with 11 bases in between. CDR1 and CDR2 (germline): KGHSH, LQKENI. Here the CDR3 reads CASSPAPLDSPLHF. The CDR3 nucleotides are TGTGCCAGCTCACCGGCTCCGCTAGATTCACCCCTCCACTTT.

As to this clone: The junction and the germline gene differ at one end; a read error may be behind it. The CDR3 is CASSPAGSHEQYF. CDR3 nucleotide sequence: TGTGCCAGCTCACCAGCAGGCTCCCACGAGCAGTACTTC. This sequence joins TRBV18 and TRBJ2-7; unclear D gene. This CDR3 has 13 amino acids. Germline assignment: CDR1 KGHSH and CDR2 LQKENI.

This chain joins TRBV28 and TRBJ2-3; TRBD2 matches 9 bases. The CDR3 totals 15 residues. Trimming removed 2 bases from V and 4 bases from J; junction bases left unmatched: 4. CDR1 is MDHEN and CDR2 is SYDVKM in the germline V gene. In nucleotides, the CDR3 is TGTGCCAGCAGTTTACTAGCGGGAAGGGCAGATACGCAGTATTTT. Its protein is CASSLLAGRADTQYF.

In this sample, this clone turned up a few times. The CDR3 coding sequence is TGTGCCTGGAACGATGGTCGGGGTACCGGGGAGCTGTTTTTT. It translates to CAWNDGRGTGELFF. V gene TRBV30 combines with J gene TRBJ2-2; D possibly corresponds to TRBD2 (5 bases). CDR3 length equals 14 residues. V dropped 4 bases and J dropped 5 bases, with 14 bases sitting between them. Germline V gives CDR1 GTSNPN, CDR2 SVGIG (reference sequence).

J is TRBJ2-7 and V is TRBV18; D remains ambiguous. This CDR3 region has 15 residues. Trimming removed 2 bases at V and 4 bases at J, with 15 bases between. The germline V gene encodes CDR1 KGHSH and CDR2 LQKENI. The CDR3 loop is CASSPDSRLLYEQYF. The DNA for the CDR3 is TGTGCCAGCTCACCAGATTCCAGACTTCTTTACGAGCAGTACTTC.

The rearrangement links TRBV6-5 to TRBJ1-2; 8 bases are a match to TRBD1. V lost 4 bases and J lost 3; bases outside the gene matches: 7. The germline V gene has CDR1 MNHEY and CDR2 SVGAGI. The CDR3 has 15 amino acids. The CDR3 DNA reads TGTGCCAGCAGTTTCACGCAGGGGGCGGACTATGGCTACACCTTC. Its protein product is CASSFTQGADYGYTF.

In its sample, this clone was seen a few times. CDR3 residues: CASSPADNEQFF. The CDR3, as DNA: TGTGCCAGCTCACCAGCAGACAATGAGCAGTTCTTC. The chain recombines TRBV18 with TRBJ2-1; no firm D call. V lost 2 bases and J lost 5, with 4 bases in between. This CDR3 has 12 residues. The germline CDR1 and CDR2 sequences are KGHSH and LQKENI.